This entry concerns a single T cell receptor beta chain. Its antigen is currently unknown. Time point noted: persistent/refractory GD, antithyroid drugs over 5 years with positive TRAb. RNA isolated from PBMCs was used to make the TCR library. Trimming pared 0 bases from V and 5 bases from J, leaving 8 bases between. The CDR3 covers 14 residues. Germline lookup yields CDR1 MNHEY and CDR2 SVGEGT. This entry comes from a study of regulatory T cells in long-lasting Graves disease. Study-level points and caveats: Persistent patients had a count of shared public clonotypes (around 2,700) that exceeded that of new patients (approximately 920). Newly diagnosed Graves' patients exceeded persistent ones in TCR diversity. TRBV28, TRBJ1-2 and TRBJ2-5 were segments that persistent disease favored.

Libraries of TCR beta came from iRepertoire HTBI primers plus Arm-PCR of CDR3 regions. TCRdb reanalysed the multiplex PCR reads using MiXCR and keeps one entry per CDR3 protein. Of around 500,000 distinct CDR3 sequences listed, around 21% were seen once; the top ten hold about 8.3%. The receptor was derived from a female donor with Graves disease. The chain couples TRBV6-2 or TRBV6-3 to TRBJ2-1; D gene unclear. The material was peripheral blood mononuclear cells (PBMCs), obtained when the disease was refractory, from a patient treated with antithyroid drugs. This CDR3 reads CASSYSGQNNEQFF. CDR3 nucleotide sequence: TGTGCCAGCAGTTACTCTGGCCAGAACAATGAGCAGTTCTTC.